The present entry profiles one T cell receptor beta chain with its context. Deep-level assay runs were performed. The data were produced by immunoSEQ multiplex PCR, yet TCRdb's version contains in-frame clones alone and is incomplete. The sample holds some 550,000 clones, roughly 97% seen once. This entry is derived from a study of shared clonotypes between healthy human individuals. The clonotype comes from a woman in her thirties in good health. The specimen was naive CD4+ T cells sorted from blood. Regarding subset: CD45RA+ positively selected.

Here the CDR3 reads CASSLFRGTDITGELFF. The CDR3 nucleotides read TGTGCCAGCAGCTTATTCCGCGGGACAGACATCACCGGGGAGCTGTTTTTT. V is TRBV11-2 and J is TRBJ2-2; possibly TRBD1 for D (7 bases). This CDR3 contains 17 residues. With 2 bases removed from V and 4 bases from J, the gap between germline ends came to 17 bases. Per the germline V gene, CDR1 is SGHAT and CDR2 is FQNNGV.